This TCR beta chain was retrieved from a study of cytomegalovirus exposure and HLA in healthy donors (TCRdb year 2017). Looking at the study overall: The 500 to 800 repertoires of the first cohort and the 95 to 150 validation repertoires were produced on the same platform, according to a later analysis. The study aimed to test whether signatures of past pathogen exposure could be identified by cataloging public T cell receptors. Besides the first cohort of about 730 subjects, a separate validation cohort made up of some 110 different subjects was used. The study combined high-throughput TCR immunosequencing, statistical association of individual TCRs with disease status, and machine learning to predict cytomegalovirus infection status. What the authors observed across the whole study: In vitro tests confirmed that three of the cytomegalovirus-associated TCR beta chains recognize cytomegalovirus antigens. Of the cluster scores, 90% to 95% were above 0 in a later analysis, which found that TCRs clustered in the first cohort also tended to co-occur in the 120 validation repertoires. The classifier was reported to diagnose cytomegalovirus status with high specificity and sensitivity in both the original and validation cohorts. While some public TCRs were present in many individuals, most TCR sequences turned up only very rarely across donors. The study gave a list of roughly 150 TCR beta chains associated with cytomegalovirus. According to the authors, the approach could potentially be generalized to other disease states and immunological phenotypes. All 120 or so repertoires were used to score co-occurrence in the validation cohort in a later analysis, because that analysis had no HLA typing for the cohort.

As for this clone: It has no known antigen specificity. The input lacks base qualities; no much larger clone sits a single base away.

V and J lose 6 bases and 4 bases, and a span of 14 bases separates them. CDR1 SGHVS and CDR2 FNYEAQ are derived from the germline V gene. The CDR3 measures 14 amino acids from cysteine to phenylalanine. Only CDR3 DNA is held: 42 bases, read in frame from base 1. The donors were included in the validation cohort of some 120 subjects, a group kept apart from the 666-subject first cohort. Library creation used the immunoSEQ multiplex PCR assay. The published analysis was carried out like this. A statistical classification framework was built to diagnose cytomegalovirus status from the catalog of TCR beta chain sequences. Entries here come from immuneACCESS through TCRdb and include only in-frame sequences with V and J called. Some clones fail to appear in such tables; in the studies checked, an unresolved V gene covers under half of the shortfall, and the cause of the remainder is unknown. That table gives V, J and clone size, and the DNA gave D and trimming. The sample contains some 110,000 clones, roughly nine tenths of them found a single time. Approximately 4.5% of the sample comes from the top ten.

This chain is built from TRBV7-6 and TRBJ2-3, with the D gene too uncertain to name. The sequenced sample was PBMCs. The clonotype was recovered from a young man in good health and CMV-seropositive. The CDR3: CASSSSASPDTQYF. The nucleotides read TGTGCCAGCAGTTCAAGTGCAAGCCCAGATACGCAGTATTTT.